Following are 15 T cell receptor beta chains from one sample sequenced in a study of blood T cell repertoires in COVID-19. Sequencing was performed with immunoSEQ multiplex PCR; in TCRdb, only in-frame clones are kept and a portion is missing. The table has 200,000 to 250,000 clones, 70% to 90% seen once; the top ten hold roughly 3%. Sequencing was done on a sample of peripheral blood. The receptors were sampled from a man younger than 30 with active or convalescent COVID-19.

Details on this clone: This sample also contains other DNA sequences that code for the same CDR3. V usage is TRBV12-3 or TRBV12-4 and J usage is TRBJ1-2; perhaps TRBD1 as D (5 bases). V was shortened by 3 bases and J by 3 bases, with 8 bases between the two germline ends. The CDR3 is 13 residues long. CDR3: CASSFRGDYGYTF. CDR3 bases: TGTGCCAGCAGTTTCCGGGGGGACTATGGCTACACCTTC.

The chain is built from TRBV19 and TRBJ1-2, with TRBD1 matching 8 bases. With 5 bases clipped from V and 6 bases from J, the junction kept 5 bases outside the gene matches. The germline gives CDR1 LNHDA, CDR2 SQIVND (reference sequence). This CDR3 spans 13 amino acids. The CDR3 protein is CASSVRGLDGYTF. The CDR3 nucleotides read TGTGCCAGTAGTGTCAGGGGGCTTGATGGCTACACCTTC.

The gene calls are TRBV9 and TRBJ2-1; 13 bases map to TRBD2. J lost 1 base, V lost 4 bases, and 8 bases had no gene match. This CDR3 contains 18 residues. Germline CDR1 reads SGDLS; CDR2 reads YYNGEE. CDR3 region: CASSPRTSGGSSYNEQFF. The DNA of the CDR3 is TGTGCCAGCAGCCCGAGGACTAGCGGGGGATCGTCCTACAATGAGCAGTTCTTC.

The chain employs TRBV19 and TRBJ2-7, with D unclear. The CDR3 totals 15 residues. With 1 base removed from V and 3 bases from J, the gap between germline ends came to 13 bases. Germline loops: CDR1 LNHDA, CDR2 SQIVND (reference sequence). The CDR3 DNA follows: TGTGCCAGTAGTATAGCGCACCCGACTCACTACGAGCAGTACTTC. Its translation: CASSIAHPTHYEQYF.

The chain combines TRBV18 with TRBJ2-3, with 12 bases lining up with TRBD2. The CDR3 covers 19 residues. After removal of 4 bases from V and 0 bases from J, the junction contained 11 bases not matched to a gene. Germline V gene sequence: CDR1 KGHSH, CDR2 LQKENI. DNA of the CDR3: TGTGCCAGCTCACTGACCGGGACTAGCGGGTCAATAAGCACAGATACGCAGTATTTT. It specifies CASSLTGTSGSISTDTQYF.

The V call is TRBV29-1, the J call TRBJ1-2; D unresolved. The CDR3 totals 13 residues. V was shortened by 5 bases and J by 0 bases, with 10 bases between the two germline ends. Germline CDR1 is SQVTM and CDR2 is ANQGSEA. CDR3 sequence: CSVNTEANYGYTF. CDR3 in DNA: TGCAGCGTTAATACAGAAGCTAACTATGGCTACACCTTC.

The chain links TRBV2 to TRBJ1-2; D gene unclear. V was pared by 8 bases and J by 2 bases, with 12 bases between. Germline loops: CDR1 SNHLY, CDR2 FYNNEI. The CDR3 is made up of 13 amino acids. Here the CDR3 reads CASYTRNNYGYTF. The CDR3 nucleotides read TGTGCCAGCTATACCAGAAACAACTATGGCTACACCTTC.

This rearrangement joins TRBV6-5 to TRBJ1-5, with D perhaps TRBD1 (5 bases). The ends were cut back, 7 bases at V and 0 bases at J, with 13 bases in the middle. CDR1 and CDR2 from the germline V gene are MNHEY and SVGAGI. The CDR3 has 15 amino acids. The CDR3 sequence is CASITGHNSNQPQHF. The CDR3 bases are TGTGCCAGCATAACAGGTCACAATAGCAATCAGCCCCAGCATTTT.

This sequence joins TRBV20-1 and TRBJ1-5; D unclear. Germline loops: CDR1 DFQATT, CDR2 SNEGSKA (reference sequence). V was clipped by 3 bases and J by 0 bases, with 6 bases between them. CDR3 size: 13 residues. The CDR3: CSASPGSNQPQHF. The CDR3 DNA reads TGCAGTGCTAGTCCGGGTAGCAATCAGCCCCAGCATTTT.

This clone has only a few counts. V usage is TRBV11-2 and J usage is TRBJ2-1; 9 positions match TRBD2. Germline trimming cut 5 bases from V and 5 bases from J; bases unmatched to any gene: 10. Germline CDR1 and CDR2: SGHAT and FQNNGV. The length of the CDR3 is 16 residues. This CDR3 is CASSVNSGGPDNEQFF. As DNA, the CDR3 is TGTGCCAGCAGCGTCAACAGCGGGGGGCCCGACAATGAGCAGTTCTTC. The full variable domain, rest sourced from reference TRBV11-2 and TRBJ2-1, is EAGVAQSPRYKIIEKRQSVAFWCNPISGHATLYWYQQILGQGPKLLIQFQNNGVVDDSQLPKDRFSAERLKGVDSTLKIQPAKLEDSAVYLCASSVNSGGPDNEQFFGPGTRLTVL.

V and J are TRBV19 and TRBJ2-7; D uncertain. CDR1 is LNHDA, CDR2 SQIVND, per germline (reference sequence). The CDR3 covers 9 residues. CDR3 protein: CASSYEQYF. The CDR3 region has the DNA TGTGCGAGCTCCTACGAGCAGTACTTC.

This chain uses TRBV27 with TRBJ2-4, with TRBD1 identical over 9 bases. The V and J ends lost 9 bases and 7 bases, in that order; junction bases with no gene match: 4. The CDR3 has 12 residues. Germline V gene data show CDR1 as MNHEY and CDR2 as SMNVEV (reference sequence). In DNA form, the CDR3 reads TGTGCCAGTCGTACAGGGGGCAACATTCAGTACTTC. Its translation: CASRTGGNIQYF.

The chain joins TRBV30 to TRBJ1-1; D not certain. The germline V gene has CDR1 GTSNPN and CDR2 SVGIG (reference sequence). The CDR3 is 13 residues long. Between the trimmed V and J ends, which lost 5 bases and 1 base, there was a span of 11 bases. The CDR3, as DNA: TGTGCCTGGTTAGGGAGTGGGAACACTGAAGCTTTCTTT. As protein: CAWLGSGNTEAFF.

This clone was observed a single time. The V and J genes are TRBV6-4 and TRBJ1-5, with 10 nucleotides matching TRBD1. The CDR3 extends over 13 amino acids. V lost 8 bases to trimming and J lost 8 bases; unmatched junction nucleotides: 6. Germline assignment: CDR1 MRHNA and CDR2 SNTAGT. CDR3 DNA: TGTGCCAGCCAAGGACAGGGGGTCGAGCCCCAGCATTTT. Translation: CASQGQGVEPQHF.

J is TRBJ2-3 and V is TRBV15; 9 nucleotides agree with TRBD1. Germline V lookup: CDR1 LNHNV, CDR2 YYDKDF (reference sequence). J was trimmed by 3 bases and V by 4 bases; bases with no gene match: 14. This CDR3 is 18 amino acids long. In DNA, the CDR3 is TGTGCCACCAGCAAAACACCCTCCGGGACAGGGAAAACAGATACGCAGTATTTT. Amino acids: CATSKTPSGTGKTDTQYF.